Presented here are 3 T cell receptor beta chains from one specimen sequenced in a study of cytomegalovirus exposure and HLA in healthy donors. The PCR made use of 60 Vbeta and 13 Jbeta primers. The method was immunoSEQ multiplex PCR; TCRdb's version includes in-frame clones alone and lacks a portion of them. The sample has tens of thousands of clones; more than 75% are singletons. Specimen: PBMCs. These receptors were obtained from a female donor in good health and CMV-seronegative.

The table lists this clone with a few counts. The rearrangement uses TRBV7-3 and TRBJ1-1; 8 nucleotides agree with TRBD1. Germline V gene lookup returns CDR1 SGHTA and CDR2 FQGTGA. There are 12 residues in the CDR3. Germline trimming cut 5 bases from V and 10 bases from J; bases unmatched to any gene: 6. CDR3 coding DNA: TGTGCCAGCAGCCCTGGACAGGGAGTAGCTTTCTTT. Amino acid sequence: CASSPGQGVAFF.

The rearrangement uses TRBV5-4 and TRBJ2-1; weak D call: TRBD2 (7 bases). In germline, CDR1 is SGHNT, CDR2 YYREEE (reference sequence). This CDR3 comprises 17 residues. V was trimmed by 4 bases and J by 7 bases, leaving 24 bases between them. The CDR3 loop reads CASSPRAGHPGSNEQFF. The CDR3 DNA reads as TGTGCCAGCAGCCCTAGAGCGGGACATCCCGGGTCAAATGAGCAGTTCTTC. Drawing the rest from reference TRBV5-4 and TRBJ2-1, the complete variable domain is ETGVTQSPTHLIKTRGQQVTLRCSSQSGHNTVSWYQQALGQGPQFIFQYYREEENGRGNFPPRFSGLQFPNYSSELNVNALELDDSALYLCASSPRAGHPGSNEQFFGPGTRLTVL.

This clone showed up just a few times. The rearrangement joins TRBV4-1 to TRBJ1-6; TRBD1 matches at 7 bases. The CDR3 contains 16 residues. Germline V gene data show CDR1 as MGHRA and CDR2 as YSYEKL. The trim removed 0 bases at V and 7 bases at J, leaving 6 bases unmatched. The CDR3 nucleotides are TGCGCCAGCAGCCAAGATCAGCCAGGGGGAAATTCACCCCTCCACTTT. Amino acids: CASSQDQPGGNSPLHF.